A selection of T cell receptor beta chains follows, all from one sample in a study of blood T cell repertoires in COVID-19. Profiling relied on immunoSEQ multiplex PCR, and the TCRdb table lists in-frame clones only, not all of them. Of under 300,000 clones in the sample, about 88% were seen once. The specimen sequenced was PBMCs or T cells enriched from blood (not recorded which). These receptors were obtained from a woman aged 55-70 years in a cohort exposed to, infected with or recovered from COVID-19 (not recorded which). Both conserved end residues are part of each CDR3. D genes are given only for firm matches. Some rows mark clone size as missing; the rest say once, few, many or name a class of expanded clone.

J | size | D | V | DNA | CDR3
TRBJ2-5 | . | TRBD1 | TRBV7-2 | TGTGCCAGCAGCTTACAGGGGGCAGGAGCGGAGACCCAGTACTTC | CASSLQGAGAETQYF
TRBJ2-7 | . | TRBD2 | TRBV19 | TGTGCCAGTAGTAAAGAACTAGCGGCCTCCTACGAGCAGTACTTC | CASSKELAASYEQYF
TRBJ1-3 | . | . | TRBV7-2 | TGTGCCAGCAGCTTTCAGGGCCCCCGCGCTGGAAACACCATATATTTT | CASSFQGPRAGNTIYF
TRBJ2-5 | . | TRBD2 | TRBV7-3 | TGTGCCAGCAGCTTAACTGTTACTAGCGGGAGGTGGCTGACCCAGTACTTC | CASSLTVTSGRWLTQYF
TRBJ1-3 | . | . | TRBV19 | TGTGCCAGCTTACAGGGCTCTGGAAACACCATATATTTT | CASLQGSGNTIYF
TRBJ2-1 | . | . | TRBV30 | TGTGCCTGGAGTGAGGGAGCCCAGTTCTTC | CAWSEGAQFF
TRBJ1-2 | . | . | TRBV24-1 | TGTGCCACCCAGGGGAGATATGGCTACACCTTC | CATQGRYGYTF
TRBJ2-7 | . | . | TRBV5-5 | TGTGCCAGCAGCTTGGACGGTCCAAATCAGTACTTC | CASSLDGPNQYF
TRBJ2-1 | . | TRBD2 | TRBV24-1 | TGTGCCACCCACCCCGGGCTAGCGGGAGCCCCGAGGGCCTACAATGAGCAGTTCTTC | CATHPGLAGAPRAYNEQFF
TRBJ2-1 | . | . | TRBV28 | TGTGCCAGCAGTTACAGGGTTAATGAGCAGTTCTTC | CASSYRVNEQFF
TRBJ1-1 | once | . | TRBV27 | TGTGCCAGCAGTTTAAATGGACAAGCGAACACTGAAGCTTTCTTT | CASSLNGQANTEAFF
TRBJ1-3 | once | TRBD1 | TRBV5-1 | TGCGCCAGCAGCGGGGGACAGTCTGGAAACACCATATATTTT | CASSGGQSGNTIYF
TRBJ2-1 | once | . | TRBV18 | TGTGCCAGCTCACCTACCACGGCAGGATACAATGAGCAGTTCTTC | CASSPTTAGYNEQFF
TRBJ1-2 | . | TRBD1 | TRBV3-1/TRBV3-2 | TGTGCCAGCAGCCAAGATAGGACAGGGGGGGACTATGGCTACACCTTC | CASSQDRTGGDYGYTF
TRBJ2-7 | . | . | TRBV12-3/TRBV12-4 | TGTGCCAGCAGTCGGGACTCCTACTACGAGCAGTACTTC | CASSRDSYYEQYF
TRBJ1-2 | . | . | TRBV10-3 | TGTGCCACCGGAGCGGACAGCACGCGGGGCTACACCTTC | CATGADSTRGYTF
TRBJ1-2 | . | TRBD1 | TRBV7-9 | TGTGCCAGCAGTATCTCCGGGACAGGGGGACTCTATGGCTACACCTTC | CASSISGTGGLYGYTF
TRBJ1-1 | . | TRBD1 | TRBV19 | TGTGCCAGTAGTCAGTTTTTCCCGGGACAGGGACAGAACACTGAAGCTTTCTTT | CASSQFFPGQGQNTEAFF
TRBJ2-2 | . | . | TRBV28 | TGTGCCAGCAGTTTCGCTGGGGGGATAAACACCGGGGAGCTGTTTTTT | CASSFAGGINTGELFF
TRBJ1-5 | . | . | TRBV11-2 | TGTGCCAGCAGCTTGGGGGGGCCAGGTCAGCCCCAGCATTTT | CASSLGGPGQPQHF
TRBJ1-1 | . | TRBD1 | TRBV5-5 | TGTGCCAGCAGCGACCCCCCACAGGGGGCGAACACTGAAGCTTTCTTT | CASSDPPQGANTEAFF
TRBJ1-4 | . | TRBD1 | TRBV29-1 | TGCAGCGTTGCGGACAGGGGTGGGGAAAAACTGTTTTTT | CSVADRGGEKLFF
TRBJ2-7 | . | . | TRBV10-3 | TGTGCCACCGAGACCCGGGACAACTCCTACGAGCAGTACTTC | CATETRDNSYEQYF
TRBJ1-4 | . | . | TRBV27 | TGTGCCAGCAGTCCAACGGGGGGATATTTTGAAAAACTGTTTTTT | CASSPTGGYFEKLFF
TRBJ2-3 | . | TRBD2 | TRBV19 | TGTGCCAGCCGGGAGGCTAGCACAGATACGCAGTATTTT | CASREASTDTQYF
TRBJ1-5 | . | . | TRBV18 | TGTGCCAGCTCACCACCGTACGGTCAGCCCCAGCATTTT | CASSPPYGQPQHF
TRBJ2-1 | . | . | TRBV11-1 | TGTGCCAGCAGCCTCCACAATGAGCAGTTCTTC | CASSLHNEQFF
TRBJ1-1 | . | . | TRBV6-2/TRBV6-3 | TGTGCCAGCAGCCCCGTCGGGGAGTACACTGAAGCTTTCTTT | CASSPVGEYTEAFF
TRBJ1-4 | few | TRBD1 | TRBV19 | TGTGCCAGTAGTATAGAAGGGGGCGAGGAAAAACTGTTTTTT | CASSIEGGEEKLFF
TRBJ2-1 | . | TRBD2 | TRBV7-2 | TGTGCCAGCAGCTCTCTGGGGACTAGGGGGGAGAATGAGCAGTTCTTC | CASSSLGTRGENEQFF
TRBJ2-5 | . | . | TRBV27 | TGTGCCAGCAGTTTATCGCTGGCAGGTGTCCGTCCCACCCAGTACTTC | CASSLSLAGVRPTQYF
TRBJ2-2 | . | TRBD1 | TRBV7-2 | TGTGCCAGCAGCCCCACAGGGGGCGCGCCCACCGGGGAGCTGTTTTTT | CASSPTGGAPTGELFF
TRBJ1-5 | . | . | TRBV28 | TGTGCCAGCAGCGTAACAGGGAGGGGTCAGCCCCAGCATTTT | CASSVTGRGQPQHF
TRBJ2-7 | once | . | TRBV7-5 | TGTGCCAGAAGCTTGGGACTAGCGGGAGATCAGTACTTC | CARSLGLAGDQYF
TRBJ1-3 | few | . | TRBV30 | TGTGCCTGGACCAGACAGTCGAGCTCTGGAAACACCATATATTTT | CAWTRQSSSGNTIYF